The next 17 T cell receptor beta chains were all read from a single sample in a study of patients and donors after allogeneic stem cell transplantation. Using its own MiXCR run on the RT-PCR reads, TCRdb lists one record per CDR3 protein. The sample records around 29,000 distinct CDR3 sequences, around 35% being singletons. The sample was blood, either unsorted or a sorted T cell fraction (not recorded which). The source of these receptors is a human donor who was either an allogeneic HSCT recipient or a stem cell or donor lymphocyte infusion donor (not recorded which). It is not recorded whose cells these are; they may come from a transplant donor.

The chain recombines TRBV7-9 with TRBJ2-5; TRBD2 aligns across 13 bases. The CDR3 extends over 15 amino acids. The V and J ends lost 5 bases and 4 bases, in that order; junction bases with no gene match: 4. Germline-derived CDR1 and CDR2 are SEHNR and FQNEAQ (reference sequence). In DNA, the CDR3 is TGTGCCAGCAGCCGGACTAGCGGGAGTAGAGAGACCCAGTACTTC. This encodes CASSRTSGSRETQYF. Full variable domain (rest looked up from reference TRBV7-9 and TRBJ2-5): DTGVSQNPRHKITKRGQNVTFRCDPISEHNRLYWYRQTLGQGPEFLTYFQNEAQLEKSRLLSDRFSAERPKGSFSTLEIQRTEQGDSAMYLCASSRTSGSRETQYFGPGTRLLVL.

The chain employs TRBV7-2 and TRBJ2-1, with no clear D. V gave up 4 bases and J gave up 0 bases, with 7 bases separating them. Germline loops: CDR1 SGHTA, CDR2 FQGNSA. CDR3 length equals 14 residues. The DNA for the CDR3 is TGTGCCAGCAGCTCCCAGCGCTCCTACAATGAGCAGTTCTTC. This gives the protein CASSSQRSYNEQFF. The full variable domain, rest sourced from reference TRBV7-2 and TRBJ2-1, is GAGVSQSPSNKVTEKGKDVELRCDPISGHTALYWYRQSLGQGLEFLIYFQGNSAPDKSGLPSDRFSAERTGGSVSTLTIQRTQQEDSAVYLCASSSQRSYNEQFFGPGTRLTVL.

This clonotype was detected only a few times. As DNA, the CDR3 is TGTGCCAGCAGCAAATCCCCCTACGAGCAGTACTTC. Amino acids: CASSKSPYEQYF. The chain uses TRBV21-1 and TRBJ2-7. TRBV21-1 corresponds to a pseudogene. The CDR3 length is 12 residues.

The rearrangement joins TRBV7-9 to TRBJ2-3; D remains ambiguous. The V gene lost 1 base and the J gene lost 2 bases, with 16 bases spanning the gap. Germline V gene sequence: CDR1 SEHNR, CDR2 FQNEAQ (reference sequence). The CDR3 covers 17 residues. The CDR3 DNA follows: TGTGCCAGCAGCTTAGGGGTAGTTCAGGTGGTCACAGATACGCAGTATTTT. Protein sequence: CASSLGVVQVVTDTQYF.

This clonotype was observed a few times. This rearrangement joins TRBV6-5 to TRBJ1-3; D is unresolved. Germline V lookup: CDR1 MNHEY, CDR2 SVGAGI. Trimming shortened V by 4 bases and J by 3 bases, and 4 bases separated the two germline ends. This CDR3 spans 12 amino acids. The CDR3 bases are TGTGCCAGCAGTTCGGGTGGAAACACCATATATTTT. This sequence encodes CASSSGGNTIYF.

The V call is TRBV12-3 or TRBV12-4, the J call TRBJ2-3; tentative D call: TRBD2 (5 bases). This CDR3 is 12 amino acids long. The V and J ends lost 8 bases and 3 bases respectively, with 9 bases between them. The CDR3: CASSSGTDTQYF. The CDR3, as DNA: TGTGCCAGCTCCAGCGGTACAGATACGCAGTATTTT.

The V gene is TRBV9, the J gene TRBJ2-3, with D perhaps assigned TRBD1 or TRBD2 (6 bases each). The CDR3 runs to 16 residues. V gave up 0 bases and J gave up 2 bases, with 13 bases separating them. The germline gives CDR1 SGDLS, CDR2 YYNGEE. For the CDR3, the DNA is TGTGCCAGCAGCGTAGGAGGGGGGTACTCCACAGATACGCAGTATTTT. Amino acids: CASSVGGGYSTDTQYF.

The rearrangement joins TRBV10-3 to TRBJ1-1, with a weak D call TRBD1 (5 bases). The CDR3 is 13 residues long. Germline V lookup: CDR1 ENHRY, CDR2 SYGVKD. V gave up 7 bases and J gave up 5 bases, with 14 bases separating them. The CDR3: CAITVGGETEAFF. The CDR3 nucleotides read TGTGCCATCACCGTGGGGGGAGAAACTGAAGCTTTCTTT.

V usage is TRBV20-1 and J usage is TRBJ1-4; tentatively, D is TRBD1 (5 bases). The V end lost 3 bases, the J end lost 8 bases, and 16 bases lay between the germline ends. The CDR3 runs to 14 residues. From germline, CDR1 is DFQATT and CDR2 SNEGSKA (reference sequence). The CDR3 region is CSASPGPMREKLFF. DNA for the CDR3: TGCAGTGCTAGCCCGGGACCCATGAGGGAAAAACTGTTTTTT.

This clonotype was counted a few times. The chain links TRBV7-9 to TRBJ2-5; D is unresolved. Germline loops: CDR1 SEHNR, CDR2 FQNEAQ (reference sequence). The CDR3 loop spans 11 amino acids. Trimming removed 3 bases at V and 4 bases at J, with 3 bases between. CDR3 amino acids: CASSFGETQYF. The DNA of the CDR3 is TGTGCCAGCAGCTTCGGAGAGACCCAGTACTTC.

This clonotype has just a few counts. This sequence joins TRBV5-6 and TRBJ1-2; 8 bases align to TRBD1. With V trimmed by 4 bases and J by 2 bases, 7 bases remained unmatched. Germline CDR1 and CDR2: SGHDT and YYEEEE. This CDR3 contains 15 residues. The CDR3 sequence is CASSAPTGANYGYTF. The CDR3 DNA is TGTGCCAGCAGCGCACCGACAGGGGCAAACTATGGCTACACCTTC.

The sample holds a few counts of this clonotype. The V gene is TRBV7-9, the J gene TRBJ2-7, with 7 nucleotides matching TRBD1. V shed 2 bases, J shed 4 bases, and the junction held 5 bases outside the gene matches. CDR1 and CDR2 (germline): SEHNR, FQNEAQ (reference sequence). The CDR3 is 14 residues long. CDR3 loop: CASSLSGTAYEQYV. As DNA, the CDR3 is TGTGCCAGCAGCTTATCTGGGACAGCGTACGAGCAGTACGTC.

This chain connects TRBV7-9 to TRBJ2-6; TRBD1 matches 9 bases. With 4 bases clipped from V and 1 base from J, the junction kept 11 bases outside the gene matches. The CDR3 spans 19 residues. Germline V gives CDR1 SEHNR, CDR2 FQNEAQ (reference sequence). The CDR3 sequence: CASSSPSGTGYSGANVLTF. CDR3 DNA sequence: TGTGCCAGCAGCTCCCCCTCGGGGACAGGGTATTCTGGGGCCAACGTCCTGACTTTC.

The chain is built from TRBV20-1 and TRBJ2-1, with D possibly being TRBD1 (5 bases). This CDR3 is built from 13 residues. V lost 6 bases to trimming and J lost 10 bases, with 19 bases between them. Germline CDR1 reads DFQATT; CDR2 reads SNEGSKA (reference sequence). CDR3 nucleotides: TGCAGTGCAACAACCGAACGACAGTACGAGCAGTTCTTC. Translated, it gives CSATTERQYEQFF.

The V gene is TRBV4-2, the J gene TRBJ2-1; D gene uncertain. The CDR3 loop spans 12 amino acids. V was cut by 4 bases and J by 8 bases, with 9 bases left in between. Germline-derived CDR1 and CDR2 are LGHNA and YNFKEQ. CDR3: CASSLRSYEQFF. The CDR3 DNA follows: TGTGCCAGCAGCCTTAGGTCATATGAGCAGTTCTTC.

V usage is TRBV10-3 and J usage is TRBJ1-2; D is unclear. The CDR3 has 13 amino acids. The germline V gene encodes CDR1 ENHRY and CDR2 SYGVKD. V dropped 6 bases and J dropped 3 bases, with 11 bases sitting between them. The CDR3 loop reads CAISGVRYYGYTF. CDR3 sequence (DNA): TGTGCCATCAGCGGGGTGCGGTACTATGGCTACACCTTC.

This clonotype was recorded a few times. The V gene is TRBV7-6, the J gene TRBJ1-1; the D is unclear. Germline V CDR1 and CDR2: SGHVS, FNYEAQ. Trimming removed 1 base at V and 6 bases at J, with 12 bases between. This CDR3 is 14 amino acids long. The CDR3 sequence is CASSLGEDTAEAFF. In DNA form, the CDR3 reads TGTGCCAGCAGCTTAGGAGAGGATACGGCTGAAGCTTTCTTT.